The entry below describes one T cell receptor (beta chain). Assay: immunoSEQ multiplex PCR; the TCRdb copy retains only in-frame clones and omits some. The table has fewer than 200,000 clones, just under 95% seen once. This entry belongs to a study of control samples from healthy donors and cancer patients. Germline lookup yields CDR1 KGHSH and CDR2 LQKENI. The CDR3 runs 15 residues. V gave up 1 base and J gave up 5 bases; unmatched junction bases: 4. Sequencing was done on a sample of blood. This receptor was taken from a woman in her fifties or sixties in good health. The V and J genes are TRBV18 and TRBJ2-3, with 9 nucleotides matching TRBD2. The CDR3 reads CASSPRRGGGDTQYF. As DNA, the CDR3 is TGTGCCAGCTCACCACGGCGGGGGGGCGGAGATACGCAGTATTTT.